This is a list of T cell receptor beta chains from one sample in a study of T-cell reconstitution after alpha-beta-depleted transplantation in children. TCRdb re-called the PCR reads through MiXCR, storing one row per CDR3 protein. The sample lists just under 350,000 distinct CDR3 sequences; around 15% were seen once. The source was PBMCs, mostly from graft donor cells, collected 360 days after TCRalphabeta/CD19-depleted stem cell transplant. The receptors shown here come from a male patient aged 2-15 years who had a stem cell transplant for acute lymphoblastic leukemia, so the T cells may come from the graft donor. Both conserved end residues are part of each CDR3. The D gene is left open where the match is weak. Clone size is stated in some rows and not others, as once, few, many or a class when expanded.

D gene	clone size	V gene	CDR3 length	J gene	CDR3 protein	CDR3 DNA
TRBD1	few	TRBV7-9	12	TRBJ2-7	CAVPTGPYEQYF	TGTGCCGTCCCGACAGGGCCCTACGAGCAGTACTTC
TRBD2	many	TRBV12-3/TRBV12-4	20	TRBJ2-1	CASSLEAGLAVPVGYNEQFF	TGTGCCAGCAGTTTAGAGGCCGGACTAGCAGTGCCTGTGGGGTACAATGAGCAGTTCTTC
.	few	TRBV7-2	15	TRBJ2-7	CASSSHTGTPVSPFF	TGTGCCAGCAGCAGTCACACAGGGACTCCTGTTAGCCCCTTCTTC
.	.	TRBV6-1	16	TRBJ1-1	CASRSPPTGLNTEAFF	TGTGCCAGCAGATCCCCGCCCACAGGGCTGAACACTGAAGCTTTCTTT
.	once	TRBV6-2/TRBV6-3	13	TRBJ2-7	CASSYSTGWEQYF	TGTGCCAGCAGTTATTCGACAGGATGGGAGCAGTACTTC
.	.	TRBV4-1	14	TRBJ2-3	CASSPMFPSDTQYF	TGCGCCAGCAGCCCGATGTTTCCGTCGGATACGCAGTATTTT
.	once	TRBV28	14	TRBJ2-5	CASRTQGFQETQYF	TGTGCCAGCAGAACACAGGGTTTCCAAGAGACCCAGTACTTC
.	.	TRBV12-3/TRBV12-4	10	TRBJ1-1	CASVSTEAFF	TGTGCCAGCGTTAGCACTGAAGCTTTCTTT
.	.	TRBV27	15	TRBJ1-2	CASSLSAAQPNGYTF	TGTGCCAGCAGTTTATCCGCCGCACAGCCAAATGGCTACACCTTC
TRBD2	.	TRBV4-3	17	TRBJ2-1	CASSQEALAGAGNEQFF	TGCGCCAGCAGCCAAGAGGCGCTAGCGGGAGCGGGCAATGAGCAGTTCTTC
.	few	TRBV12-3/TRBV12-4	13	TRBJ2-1	CASTIGGYNEQFF	TGTGCCAGCACCATAGGGGGTTACAATGAGCAGTTCTTC
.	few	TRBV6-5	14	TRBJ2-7	CASSYDLETYEQYF	TGTGCCAGCAGTTACGATCTGGAAACCTACGAGCAGTACTTC
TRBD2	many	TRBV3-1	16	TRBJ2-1	CASSQAGLAGRNEQFF	TGTGCCAGCAGCCAAGCTGGACTAGCGGGGAGGAATGAGCAGTTCTTC
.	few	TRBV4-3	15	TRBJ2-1	CASSRASASYNEQFF	TGCGCCAGCAGCCGGGCTAGCGCGTCCTACAATGAGCAGTTCTTC
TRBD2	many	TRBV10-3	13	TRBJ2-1	CASSGRAWDEQFF	TGTGCCAGTAGCGGGAGGGCCTGGGATGAGCAGTTCTTC
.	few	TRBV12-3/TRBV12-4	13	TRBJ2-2	CASSTTSTGELFF	TGTGCCAGCAGTACTACCAGCACCGGGGAGCTGTTTTTT
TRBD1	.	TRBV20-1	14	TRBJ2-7	CSALRDRGRGEQYF	TGCAGTGCTTTACGGGACAGGGGGCGAGGCGAGCAGTACTTC
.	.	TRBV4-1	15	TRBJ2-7	CASSARGWESYEQYF	TGCGCCAGCAGCGCCAGGGGATGGGAGTCCTACGAGCAGTACTTC
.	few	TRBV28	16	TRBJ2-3	CASSLVVRRGTDTQYF	TGTGCCAGCAGTTTAGTTGTCAGGCGGGGCACAGATACGCAGTATTTT
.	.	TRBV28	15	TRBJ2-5	CASSPNRGGQETQYF	TGTGCCAGCAGTCCCAACAGGGGGGGTCAAGAGACCCAGTACTTC
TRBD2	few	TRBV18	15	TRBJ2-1	CASSPPSGRGDEQFF	TGTGCCAGCTCACCACCCAGCGGGAGGGGGGATGAGCAGTTCTTC
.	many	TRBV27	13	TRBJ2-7	CASSPGHSYEQYF	TGTGCCAGCAGTCCCGGCCACTCCTACGAGCAGTACTTC
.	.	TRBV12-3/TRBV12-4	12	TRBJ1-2	CASRNGAYGYTF	TGTGCCAGCAGGAACGGCGCCTATGGCTACACCTTC
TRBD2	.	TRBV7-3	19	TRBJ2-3	CASSELGLAGGGFTDTQYF	TGTGCCAGCAGCGAACTGGGACTAGCGGGAGGAGGGTTCACAGATACGCAGTATTTT
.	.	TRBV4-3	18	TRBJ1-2	CASSQDSDPGQGNYGYTF	TGCGCCAGCAGCCAAGATTCGGATCCGGGACAAGGGAACTATGGCTACACCTTC
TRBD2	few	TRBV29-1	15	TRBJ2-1	CSVAGAGAGWNEQFF	TGCAGCGTTGCCGGAGCGGGAGCGGGTTGGAATGAGCAGTTCTTC
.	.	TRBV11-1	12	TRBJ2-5	CASSATGETQYF	TGTGCCAGCAGCGCCACCGGGGAGACCCAGTACTTC
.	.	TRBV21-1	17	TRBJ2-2	CASTPAPRDSNTGELFF	TGTGCCAGCACCCCGGCCCCCCGGGACTCAAACACCGGGGAGCTGTTTTTT
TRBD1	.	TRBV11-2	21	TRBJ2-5	CASSTSTTSRQGSPHQETQYF	TGTGCCAGCAGCACCTCCACGACTTCTCGACAGGGGTCTCCCCACCAAGAGACCCAGTACTTC
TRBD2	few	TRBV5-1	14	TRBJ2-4	CASSPGTTINIQYF	TGCGCCAGCAGCCCGGGGACTACTATAAACATTCAGTACTTC
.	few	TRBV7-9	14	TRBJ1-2	CASRIVGANYGYTF	TGTGCCAGCAGGATAGTTGGGGCTAACTATGGCTACACCTTC
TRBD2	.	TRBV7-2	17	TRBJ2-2	CASNRLAGALNTGELFF	TGTGCCAGCAACCGGTTAGCGGGAGCGCTGAACACCGGGGAGCTGTTTTTT
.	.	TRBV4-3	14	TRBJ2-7	CASSPSRLSYEQYF	TGCGCCAGCAGCCCCTCCCGTCTCTCCTACGAGCAGTACTTC
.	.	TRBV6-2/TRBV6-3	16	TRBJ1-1	CASSYPPGSRNTEAFF	TGTGCCAGCAGTTACCCGCCAGGCAGTCGGAACACTGAAGCTTTCTTT
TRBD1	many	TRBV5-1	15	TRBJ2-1	CASSLGGTVYNEQFF	TGCGCCAGCAGCTTGGGTGGGACAGTATACAATGAGCAGTTCTTC
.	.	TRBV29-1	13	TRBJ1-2	CSVVSSPGGGYTF	TGCAGCGTTGTAAGTAGCCCGGGAGGAGGCTACACCTTC